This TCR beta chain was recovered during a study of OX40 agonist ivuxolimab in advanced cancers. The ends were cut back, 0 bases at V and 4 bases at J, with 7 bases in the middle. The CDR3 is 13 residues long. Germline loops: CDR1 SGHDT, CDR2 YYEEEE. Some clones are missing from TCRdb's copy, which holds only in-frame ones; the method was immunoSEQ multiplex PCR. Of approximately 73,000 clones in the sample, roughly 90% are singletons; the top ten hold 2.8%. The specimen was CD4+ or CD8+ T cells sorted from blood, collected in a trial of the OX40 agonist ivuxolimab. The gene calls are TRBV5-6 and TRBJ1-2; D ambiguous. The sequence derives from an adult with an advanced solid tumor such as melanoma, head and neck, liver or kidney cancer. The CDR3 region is CASSLDLIYGYTF. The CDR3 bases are TGTGCCAGCAGCTTGGATCTAATCTATGGCTACACCTTC.